The rows below give T cell receptor beta chains drawn from one sample of a study of T cells in Graves' hyperthyroidism and ophthalmopathy. Each CDR3 protein gets one entry after TCRdb re-called the multiplex PCR reads with MiXCR. The profile covers fewer than 300,000 distinct CDR3 sequences, with less than 30% appearing a single time and roughly a quarter taken by the ten largest. The sample taken for sequencing was blood. Source of these receptors: a man aged 40-55 years with Graves' hyperthyroidism that later progressed to Graves' ophthalmopathy. The CDR3 runs from the conserved cysteine through the conserved F or W. The D gene is left open where the match is weak. Only some rows state a clone size, as once, few, many or a class for expanded clones.

abundance,v_gene,d_gene,j_gene,CDR3aa,CDR3nt
many,TRBV6-5,-,TRBJ1-2,CASSSPRPVTF,TGTGCCAGCAGTTCCCCCAGACCAGTCACCTTC
-,TRBV28,TRBD1,TRBJ2-5,CASSPGDRYQETQYF,TGTGCCAGCAGCCCCGGGGACAGGTACCAAGAGACCCAGTACTTC
-,TRBV12-3/TRBV12-4,TRBD2,TRBJ2-7,CASRRGAASGSYEQYF,TGTGCCAGCAGGAGAGGCGCGGCTAGCGGGTCCTACGAGCAGTACTTC
many,TRBV2,-,TRBJ1-1,CASSELFLAEAFF,TGTGCCAGCAGTGAGCTGTTCTTGGCAGAAGCTTTCTTT
-,TRBV5-5,TRBD1,TRBJ1-2,CASSRQGARGYTF,TGTGCCAGCAGCAGACAGGGGGCAAGAGGCTACACCTTC
-,TRBV6-1,TRBD1,TRBJ2-2,CASRGQGYTGELFF,TGTGCCAGCCGGGGACAGGGTTACACCGGGGAGCTGTTTTTT
once,TRBV20-1,-,TRBJ2-7,CSATGQLFYEQYF,TGCAGTGCGACCGGACAGCTTTTCTACGAGCAGTACTTC
-,TRBV27,-,TRBJ1-1,CASSRGFEAFF,TGTGCCAGCAGTCGAGGTTTTGAAGCTTTCTTT
many,TRBV20-1,-,TRBJ1-4,CSAREGAANEKLFF,TGCAGTGCTAGAGAGGGGGCAGCTAATGAAAAACTGTTTTTT
many,TRBV20-1,-,TRBJ2-2,CSARWGSDTGELFF,TGCAGTGCTAGATGGGGGAGTGACACCGGGGAGCTGTTTTTT
many,TRBV6-5,TRBD2,TRBJ2-7,CASSAGLVSNSVPYEQYF,TGTGCCAGCAGCGCAGGACTAGTCAGTAATTCGGTACCCTACGAGCAGTACTTC
many,TRBV5-5,TRBD1,TRBJ1-6,CASTPTGAENSPLHF,TGTGCCAGCACCCCGACAGGGGCTGAGAATTCACCCCTCCACTTT
many,TRBV12-3/TRBV12-4,TRBD1,TRBJ1-5,CASSLTGVDQPQHF,TGTGCCAGCAGTCTGACAGGGGTGGATCAGCCCCAGCATTTT
few,TRBV6-1,TRBD1,TRBJ1-1,CASLIGTVNTEAFF,TGTGCCAGCCTAATCGGGACAGTGAACACTGAAGCTTTCTTT
-,TRBV5-1,-,TRBJ2-2,CASSLEGSSTGELFF,TGCGCCAGCAGCTTGGAAGGGTCGAGTACCGGGGAGCTGTTTTTT
many,TRBV12-3/TRBV12-4,-,TRBJ1-2,CASSLQDRYYGYTF,TGTGCCAGCAGTTTGCAGGACCGTTACTATGGCTACACCTTC
-,TRBV12-3/TRBV12-4,-,TRBJ1-5,CASSLREAQPQHF,TGTGCCAGCAGTTTGAGGGAGGCTCAGCCCCAGCATTTT
many,TRBV6-5,-,TRBJ2-2,CASSPKGNSGELFF,TGTGCCAGCAGTCCCAAGGGGAACAGCGGGGAGCTGTTTTTT
many,TRBV6-2/TRBV6-3,-,TRBJ1-2,CASSTPFRTVEFYGYTF,TGTGCCAGCAGTACCCCGTTCCGGACCGTGGAATTTTATGGCTACACCTTC
-,TRBV11-2,-,TRBJ1-1,CASSLQGQMNTEAFF,TGTGCCAGCAGCTTACAAGGACAGATGAACACTGAAGCTTTCTTT
many,TRBV30,-,TRBJ1-3,CAWNWEMGSGNTIYF,TGTGCCTGGAATTGGGAAATGGGGTCTGGAAACACCATATATTTT
-,TRBV6-1,-,TRBJ2-7,CASSGGRRGYEQYF,TGTGCCAGCTCTGGAGGGCGTCGGGGCTACGAGCAGTACTTC
many,TRBV6-2/TRBV6-3,TRBD2,TRBJ2-7,CASSYGTSGYEQYF,TGTGCCAGCAGTTACGGGACTAGCGGCTACGAGCAGTACTTC
many,TRBV9,TRBD2,TRBJ2-7,CASSVTSGKLGEQYF,TGTGCCAGCAGCGTGACTAGCGGGAAGTTGGGCGAGCAGTACTTC
many,TRBV19,-,TRBJ1-1,CASGRQQEAFF,TGTGCCAGCGGGAGGCAGCAAGAAGCTTTCTTT
many,TRBV5-1,TRBD1,TRBJ2-2,CASSLGQGWTGELFF,TGCGCCAGCAGCCTTGGACAGGGTTGGACCGGGGAGCTGTTTTTT
many,TRBV7-9,-,TRBJ2-7,CASNDGGNYEQYF,TGTGCCAGCAACGATGGTGGCAATTACGAGCAGTACTTC
many,TRBV15,TRBD1,TRBJ2-7,CATSSWTGSTYEQYF,TGTGCCACCAGCTCTTGGACAGGGTCGACCTACGAGCAGTACTTC
-,TRBV12-3/TRBV12-4,TRBD1,TRBJ1-1,CASRLQGYIEAFF,TGTGCCAGCAGATTACAGGGGTACATTGAAGCTTTCTTT
few,TRBV28,TRBD2,TRBJ2-7,CASVTSGRSYEQYF,TGTGCCAGCGTTACTAGCGGGAGATCCTACGAGCAGTACTTC
-,TRBV27,-,TRBJ2-7,CASSLIPGYSYEQYF,TGTGCCAGCAGTTTAATCCCCGGCTACTCCTACGAGCAGTACTTC
-,TRBV10-3,-,TRBJ2-2,CAISESDTGELFF,TGTGCCATCAGTGAGTCGGACACCGGGGAGCTGTTTTTT
many,TRBV7-3,-,TRBJ2-2,CASSLYAPGELFF,TGTGCCAGCAGCTTGTATGCTCCCGGGGAGCTGTTTTTT
many,TRBV2,TRBD2,TRBJ2-2,CASSAGLAGVGELFF,TGTGCCAGCAGTGCGGGTCTAGCGGGAGTCGGGGAGCTGTTTTTT
many,TRBV4-1,TRBD1,TRBJ2-5,CASSQITGGSETQYF,TGCGCCAGCAGCCAAATAACAGGGGGCTCGGAGACCCAGTACTTC
-,TRBV5-1,-,TRBJ2-7,CASSPGDDSSYEQYF,TGCGCCAGCAGCCCCGGAGACGACAGCTCCTACGAGCAGTACTTC
many,TRBV20-1,-,TRBJ2-2,CSAVRLSVGELFF,TGCAGTGCCGTACGCCTCTCGGTCGGGGAGCTGTTTTTT
many,TRBV10-3,TRBD1,TRBJ2-3,CAISPTTGGLGGTQYF,TGTGCCATCAGTCCTACCACAGGGGGCCTTGGGGGTACGCAGTATTTT
many,TRBV12-3/TRBV12-4,-,TRBJ1-2,CASSLLGQTGGYTF,TGTGCCAGCAGTTTACTAGGCCAGACGGGCGGCTACACCTTC
many,TRBV20-1,TRBD1,TRBJ1-5,CSATQGATSNQPQHF,TGCAGTGCTACCCAGGGGGCTACTTCTAATCAGCCCCAGCATTTT
many,TRBV30,TRBD1,TRBJ2-1,CAWSRPGQGTEQFF,TGTGCCTGGAGTAGACCGGGACAGGGGACTGAGCAGTTCTTC
many,TRBV6-1,-,TRBJ2-7,CASRGTLITYEQYF,TGTGCCAGCAGGGGGACTTTGATAACCTACGAGCAGTACTTC
-,TRBV11-2,-,TRBJ1-2,CASSLKLGDANYGYTF,TGTGCCAGCAGCTTAAAGTTGGGTGACGCTAACTATGGCTACACCTTC
many,TRBV6-1,TRBD1,TRBJ2-7,CASSPATGSYEQYF,TGTGCCAGCAGTCCGGCGACAGGGAGCTACGAGCAGTACTTC
many,TRBV7-2,-,TRBJ1-5,CASSLEVDQPQHF,TGTGCCAGCAGCTTAGAAGTGGATCAGCCCCAGCATTTT
-,TRBV7-2,TRBD2,TRBJ2-7,CASALAGPSYEQYF,TGTGCCAGCGCCTTAGCGGGACCCTCCTACGAGCAGTACTTC
once,TRBV28,-,TRBJ2-7,CASRDRQGTYEQYF,TGTGCCAGCAGGGACCGCCAGGGAACCTACGAGCAGTACTTC
many,TRBV20-1,-,TRBJ2-7,CSARDVTGMNYEQYF,TGCAGTGCTAGAGATGTAACAGGGATGAACTACGAGCAGTACTTC
many,TRBV7-6,-,TRBJ2-5,CASSFGGFVAAQETQYF,TGTGCCAGCAGCTTTGGTGGTTTCGTAGCGGCACAAGAGACCCAGTACTTC
many,TRBV19,TRBD1,TRBJ2-2,CASSMTRGRIGELFF,TGTGCCAGTAGTATGACAAGGGGGCGAATCGGGGAGCTGTTTTTT
many,TRBV25-1,-,TRBJ2-5,CASSLGTPQETQYF,TGTGCCAGCAGTCTGGGGACACCCCAAGAGACCCAGTACTTC
many,TRBV11-2,-,TRBJ1-5,CASSFDGMNQPQHF,TGTGCCAGCAGCTTTGATGGGATGAATCAGCCCCAGCATTTT
-,TRBV3-1,-,TRBJ1-1,CASSQDWGRYTEAFF,TGTGCCAGCAGCCAAGATTGGGGGAGGTACACTGAAGCTTTCTTT
once,TRBV6-2/TRBV6-3,-,TRBJ2-7,CASSPQGQPRGYEQYF,TGTGCCAGCAGTCCTCAAGGACAGCCCAGGGGATACGAGCAGTACTTC
many,TRBV6-2/TRBV6-3,TRBD1,TRBJ1-2,CASSFSGTGYGYTF,TGTGCCAGCAGTTTCTCCGGGACAGGTTATGGCTACACCTTC
many,TRBV20-1,-,TRBJ2-7,CSASLTGVGGRHYEQYF,TGCAGTGCTAGTCTCACAGGGGTGGGAGGCCGACACTACGAGCAGTACTTC
many,TRBV29-1,-,TRBJ2-2,CSVAGQVYTGELFF,TGCAGCGTTGCGGGGCAGGTCTACACCGGGGAGCTGTTTTTT
few,TRBV20-1,-,TRBJ1-1,CSATPQGNTEAFF,TGCAGTGCTACCCCCCAGGGGAACACTGAAGCTTTCTTT
many,TRBV2,TRBD2,TRBJ2-7,CASSAGGEQYF,TGTGCCAGCTCCGCGGGAGGCGAGCAGTACTTC